This T cell receptor beta chain was documented in a study of T cells in Graves' hyperthyroidism and ophthalmopathy. TCR beta CDR3 region amplification was performed from RNA transcripts. HTBI primers drove first-round RT-PCR of the TCR CDR3. Via MiXCR, TCRdb re-called the multiplex PCR reads, giving one row per CDR3 protein. The sample carries roughly 170,000 distinct CDR3 sequences, roughly 10% recorded once. Notes on the study in general: Ophthalmopathy was predicted by the model a median of roughly 6.6 months ahead of onset.

Trimming took off 3 bases at V and 11 bases at J, with 13 bases between the two ends. Germline CDR1 is LGHDT and CDR2 is YNNKEL (reference sequence). The CDR3 runs 12 residues. This clonotype showed up many times. Its antigen is as yet unknown. The chain links TRBV3-1 to TRBJ1-1, with D possibly being TRBD1 (5 bases). The receptor comes from a woman aged 18 to 35 with Graves' hyperthyroidism that later progressed to Graves' ophthalmopathy. The material sequenced was blood. The CDR3 bases are TGTGCCAGCAGCCAGCATACGGGGGTCGCTTTCTTT. As protein: CASSQHTGVAFF.